The clone carrying this T cell receptor (beta chain) turned up a few times. This entry belongs to a study of type 1 regulatory T cells. As for the study in general: T-allo10 is a Tr1-enriched, alloantigen-specific CD4 T cell product made in vitro.

Each CDR3 protein is one row after TCRdb ran MiXCR on the reads. Of 80,000 to 100,000 distinct CDR3 sequences in the sample, roughly 31% were seen once. Sequences were obtained from CD4+ T cells, either the whole sample or a sorted fraction (not recorded which). The receptor comes from a human donor in good health.

This chain's CDR3 is CSARDPIPTSGDPYEQYF. The CDR3 DNA sequence: TGCAGTGCTAGAGATCCGATTCCGACTAGCGGGGATCCCTACGAGCAGTACTTC. This chain joins TRBV20-1 and TRBJ2-7; TRBD2 matches at 11 bases. This CDR3 is built from 18 residues. J was trimmed by 2 bases and V by 0 bases; bases with no gene match: 12. Germline loops: CDR1 DFQATT, CDR2 SNEGSKA (reference sequence).